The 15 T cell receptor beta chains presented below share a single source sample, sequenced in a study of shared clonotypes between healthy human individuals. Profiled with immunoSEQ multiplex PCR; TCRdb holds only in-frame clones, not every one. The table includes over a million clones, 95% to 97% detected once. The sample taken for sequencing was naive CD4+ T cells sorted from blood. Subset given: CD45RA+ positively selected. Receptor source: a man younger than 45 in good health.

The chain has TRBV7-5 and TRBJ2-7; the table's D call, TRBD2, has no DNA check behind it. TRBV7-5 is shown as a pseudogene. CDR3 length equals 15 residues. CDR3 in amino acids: CVRSDTGGKYYEQYF. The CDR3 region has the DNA TGTGTCAGAAGCGATACCGGTGGTAAGTACTACGAGCAGTACTTC.

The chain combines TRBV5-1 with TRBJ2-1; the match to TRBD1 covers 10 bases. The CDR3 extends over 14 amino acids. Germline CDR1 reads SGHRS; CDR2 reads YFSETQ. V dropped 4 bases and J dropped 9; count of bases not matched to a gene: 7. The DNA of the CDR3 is TGCGCCAGCAGCACCACGACAGGGGGCGTTGAGCAGTTCTTC. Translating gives CASSTTTGGVEQFF.

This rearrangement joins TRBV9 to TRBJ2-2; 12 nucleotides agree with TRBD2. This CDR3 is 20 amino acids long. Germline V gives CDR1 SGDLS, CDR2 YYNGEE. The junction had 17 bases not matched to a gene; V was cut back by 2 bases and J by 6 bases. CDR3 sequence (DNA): TGTGCCAGCAGCGTCACCGGGACTAGCGGGTTAGGGACCCGTCCCGGGGAGCTGTTTTTT. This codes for CASSVTGTSGLGTRPGELFF.

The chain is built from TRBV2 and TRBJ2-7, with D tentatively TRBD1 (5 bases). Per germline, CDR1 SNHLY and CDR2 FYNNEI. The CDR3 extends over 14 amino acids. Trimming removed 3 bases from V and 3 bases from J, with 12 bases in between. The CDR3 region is CASSEQGDFYEQYF. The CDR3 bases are TGTGCCAGCAGTGAGCAAGGGGATTTCTACGAGCAGTACTTC.

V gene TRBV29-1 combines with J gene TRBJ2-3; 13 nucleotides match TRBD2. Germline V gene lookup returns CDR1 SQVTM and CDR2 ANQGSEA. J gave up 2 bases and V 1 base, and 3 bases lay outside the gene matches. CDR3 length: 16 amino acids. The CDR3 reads CSVEGGTSGNTDTQYF. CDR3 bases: TGCAGCGTTGAAGGGGGGACTAGCGGGAACACAGATACGCAGTATTTT.

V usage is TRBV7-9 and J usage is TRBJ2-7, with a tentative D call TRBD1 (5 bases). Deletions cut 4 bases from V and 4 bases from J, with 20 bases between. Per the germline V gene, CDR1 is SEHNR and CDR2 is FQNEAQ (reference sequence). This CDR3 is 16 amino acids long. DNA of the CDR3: TGTGCCAGCAGCTCCTTCAAGGGGCCTACGCTTTACGAGCAGTACTTC. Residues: CASSSFKGPTLYEQYF.

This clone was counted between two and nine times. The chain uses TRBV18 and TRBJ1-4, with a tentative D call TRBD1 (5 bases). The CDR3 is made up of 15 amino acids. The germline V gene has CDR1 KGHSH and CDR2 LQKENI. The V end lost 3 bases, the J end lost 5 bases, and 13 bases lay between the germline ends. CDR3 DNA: TGTGCCAGCTCACCCTCAGGGTCCCCGAATGAAAAACTGTTTTTT. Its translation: CASSPSGSPNEKLFF. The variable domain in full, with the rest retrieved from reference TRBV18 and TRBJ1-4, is NAGVMQNPRHLVRRRGQEARLRCSPMKGHSHVYWYRQLPEEGLKFMVYLQKENIIDESGMPKERFSAEFPKEGPSILRIQQVVRGDSAAYFCASSPSGSPNEKLFFGSGTQLSVL.

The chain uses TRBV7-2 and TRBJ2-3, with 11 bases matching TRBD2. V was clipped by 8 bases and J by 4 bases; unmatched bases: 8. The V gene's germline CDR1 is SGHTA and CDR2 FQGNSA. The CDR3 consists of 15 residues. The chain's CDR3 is CASSTSGSTADTQYF. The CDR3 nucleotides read TGTGCCAGCTCTACTAGCGGGAGCACTGCAGATACGCAGTATTTT. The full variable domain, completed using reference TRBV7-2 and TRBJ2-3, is GAGVSQSPSNKVTEKGKDVELRCDPISGHTALYWYRQSLGQGLEFLIYFQGNSAPDKSGLPSDRFSAERTGGSVSTLTIQRTQQEDSAVYLCASSTSGSTADTQYFGPGTRLTVL.

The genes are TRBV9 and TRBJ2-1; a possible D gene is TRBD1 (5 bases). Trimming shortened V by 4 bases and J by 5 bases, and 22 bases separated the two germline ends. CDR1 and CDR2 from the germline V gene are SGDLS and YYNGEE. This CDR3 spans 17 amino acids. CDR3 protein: CASSPKGWIYLHNEQFF. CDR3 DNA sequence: TGTGCCAGCAGCCCCAAGGGGTGGATTTACCTTCACAATGAGCAGTTCTTC.

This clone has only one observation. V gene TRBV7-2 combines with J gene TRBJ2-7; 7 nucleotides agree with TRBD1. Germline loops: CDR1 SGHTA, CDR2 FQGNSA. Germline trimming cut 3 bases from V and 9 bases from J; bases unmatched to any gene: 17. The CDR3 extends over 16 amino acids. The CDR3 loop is CASSLSNPGRGRGQYF. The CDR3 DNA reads TGTGCCAGCAGCTTGAGTAACCCGGGCAGGGGGAGAGGGCAGTACTTC.

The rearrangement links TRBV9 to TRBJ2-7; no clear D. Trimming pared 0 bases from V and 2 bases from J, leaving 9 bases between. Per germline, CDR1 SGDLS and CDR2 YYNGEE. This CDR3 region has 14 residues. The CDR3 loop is CASSVAHGAYEQYF. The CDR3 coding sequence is TGTGCCAGCAGCGTAGCTCACGGAGCCTACGAGCAGTACTTC.

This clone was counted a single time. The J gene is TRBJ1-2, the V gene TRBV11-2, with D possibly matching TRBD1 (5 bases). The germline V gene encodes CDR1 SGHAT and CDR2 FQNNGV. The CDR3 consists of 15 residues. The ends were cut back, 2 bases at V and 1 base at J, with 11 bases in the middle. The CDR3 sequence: CASSLSGRVNYGYTF. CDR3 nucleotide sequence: TGTGCCAGCAGCTTAAGTGGCAGGGTTAACTATGGCTACACCTTC. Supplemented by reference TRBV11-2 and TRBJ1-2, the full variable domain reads EAGVAQSPRYKIIEKRQSVAFWCNPISGHATLYWYQQILGQGPKLLIQFQNNGVVDDSQLPKDRFSAERLKGVDSTLKIQPAKLEDSAVYLCASSLSGRVNYGYTFGSGTRLTVV.

The CDR3 sequence: CASSVGGDRAADTEAFF. In nucleotides, the CDR3 is TGTGCCAGCAGCGTAGGTGGGGACAGGGCCGCGGACACTGAAGCTTTCTTT. V usage is TRBV9 and J usage is TRBJ1-1; TRBD1 matches at 9 bases. Germline CDR1 and CDR2: SGDLS and YYNGEE. The CDR3 runs to 17 residues. Germline trimming cut 0 bases from V and 3 bases from J; bases unmatched to any gene: 9.

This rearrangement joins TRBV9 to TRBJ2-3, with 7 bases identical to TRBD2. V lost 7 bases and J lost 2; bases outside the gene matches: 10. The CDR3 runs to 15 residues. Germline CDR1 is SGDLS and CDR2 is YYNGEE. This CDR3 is CASSGRSSVTDTQYF. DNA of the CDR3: TGTGCCAGCTCCGGGAGGTCCTCTGTCACAGATACGCAGTATTTT.

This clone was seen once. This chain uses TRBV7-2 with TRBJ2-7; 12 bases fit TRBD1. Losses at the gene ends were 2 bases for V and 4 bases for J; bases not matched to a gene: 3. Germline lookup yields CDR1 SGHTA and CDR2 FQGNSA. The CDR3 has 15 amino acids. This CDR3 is CASSLRGQGAYEQYF. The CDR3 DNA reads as TGTGCCAGCAGCTTAAGGGGACAGGGGGCATACGAGCAGTACTTC.